This T cell receptor (beta chain) was sequenced for a study of shared clonotypes between healthy human individuals. The test was conducted at deep level. TCRdb's copy holds only in-frame clones and misses some; the assay was immunoSEQ multiplex PCR. Of approximately 2.3 million clones in the sample, over 90% were seen once. Turning to this clone: This specimen includes other DNA sequences encoding the same CDR3.

There are 14 residues in the CDR3. Germline trimming cut 5 bases from V and 4 bases from J; bases unmatched to any gene: 5. Per germline, CDR1 SSHAT and CDR2 FNYEAQ (reference sequence). The gene calls are TRBV7-7 and TRBJ1-3, with 7 bases that match TRBD1. The sample was naive CD4+ T cells from PBMCs. Specified subset: CD45RA+ positively selected. This receptor was identified in a man aged 18 to 30 in good health. Some clones in this sample may be carry-over from other donors' samples. The DNA of the CDR3 is TGTGCCAGCAGCCCCGGGACAGCAGGAAACACCATATATTTT. It specifies CASSPGTAGNTIYF.